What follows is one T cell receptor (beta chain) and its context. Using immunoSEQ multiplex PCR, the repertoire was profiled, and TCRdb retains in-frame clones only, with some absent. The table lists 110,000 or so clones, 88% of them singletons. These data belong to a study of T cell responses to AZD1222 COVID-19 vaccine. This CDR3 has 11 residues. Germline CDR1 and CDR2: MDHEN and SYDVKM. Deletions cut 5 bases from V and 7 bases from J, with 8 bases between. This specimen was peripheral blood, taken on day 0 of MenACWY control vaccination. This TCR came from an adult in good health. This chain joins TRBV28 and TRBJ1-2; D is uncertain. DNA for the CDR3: TGTGCCAGCAGTCCCCGGACTGGCTACACCTTC. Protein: CASSPRTGYTF.